The 2 T cell receptor beta chains listed next were all sequenced from one sample in a study of blood T cell repertoires in COVID-19. Using immunoSEQ multiplex PCR, the repertoire was profiled, and TCRdb retains in-frame clones only, with some absent. The sample yields about 210,000 clones, about 91% seen once. The sequenced sample was peripheral blood. The receptors were gathered from a woman aged 40 to 50 with acute or convalescent COVID-19.

The V and J genes are TRBV7-6 and TRBJ1-5; a possible D gene is TRBD1 (5 bases). The CDR3 is made up of 15 amino acids. Germline CDR1 and CDR2: SGHVS and FNYEAQ. Trimming stripped 2 bases from V and 4 bases from J, with 12 bases between. CDR3 sequence (DNA): TGTGCCAGCAGCTTATCGGGGGTTGGGAATCAGCCCCAGCATTTT. Translated, it gives CASSLSGVGNQPQHF.

This chain links TRBV9 with TRBJ1-2; D is perhaps TRBD1 (5 bases). Germline CDR1 and CDR2: SGDLS and YYNGEE. The V end was cut by 4 bases, the J end by 4 bases, with 11 bases between. This CDR3 is 13 amino acids long. This CDR3 reads CASSPTGVYGYTF. CDR3 in DNA: TGTGCCAGCAGCCCCACAGGAGTCTATGGCTACACCTTC.